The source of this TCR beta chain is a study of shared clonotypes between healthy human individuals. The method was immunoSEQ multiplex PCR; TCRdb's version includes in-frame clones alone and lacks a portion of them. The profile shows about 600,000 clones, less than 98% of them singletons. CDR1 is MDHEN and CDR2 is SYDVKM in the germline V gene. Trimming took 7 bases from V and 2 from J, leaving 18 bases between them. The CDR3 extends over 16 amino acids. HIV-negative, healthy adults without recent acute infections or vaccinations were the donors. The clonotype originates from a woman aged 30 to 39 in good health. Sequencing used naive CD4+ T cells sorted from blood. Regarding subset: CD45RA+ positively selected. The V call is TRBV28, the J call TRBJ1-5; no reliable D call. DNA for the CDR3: TGTGCCAGCACGCCCCCAGATACGCCCGGCAATCAGCCCCAGCATTTT. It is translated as CASTPPDTPGNQPQHF.